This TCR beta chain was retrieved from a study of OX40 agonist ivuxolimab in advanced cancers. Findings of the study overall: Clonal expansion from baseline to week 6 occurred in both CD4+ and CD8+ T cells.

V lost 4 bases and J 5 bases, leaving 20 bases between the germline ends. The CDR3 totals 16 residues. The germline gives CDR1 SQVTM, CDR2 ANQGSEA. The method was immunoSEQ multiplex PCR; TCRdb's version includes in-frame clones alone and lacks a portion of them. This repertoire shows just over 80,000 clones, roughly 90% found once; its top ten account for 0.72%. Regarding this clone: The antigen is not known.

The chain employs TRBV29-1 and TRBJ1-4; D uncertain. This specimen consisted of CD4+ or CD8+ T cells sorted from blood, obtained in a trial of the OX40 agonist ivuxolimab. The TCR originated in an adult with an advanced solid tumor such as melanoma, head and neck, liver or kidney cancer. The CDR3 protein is CSVVVSTNVDNEKLFF. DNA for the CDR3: TGCAGCGTTGTAGTTTCCACGAACGTTGACAATGAAAAACTGTTTTTT.